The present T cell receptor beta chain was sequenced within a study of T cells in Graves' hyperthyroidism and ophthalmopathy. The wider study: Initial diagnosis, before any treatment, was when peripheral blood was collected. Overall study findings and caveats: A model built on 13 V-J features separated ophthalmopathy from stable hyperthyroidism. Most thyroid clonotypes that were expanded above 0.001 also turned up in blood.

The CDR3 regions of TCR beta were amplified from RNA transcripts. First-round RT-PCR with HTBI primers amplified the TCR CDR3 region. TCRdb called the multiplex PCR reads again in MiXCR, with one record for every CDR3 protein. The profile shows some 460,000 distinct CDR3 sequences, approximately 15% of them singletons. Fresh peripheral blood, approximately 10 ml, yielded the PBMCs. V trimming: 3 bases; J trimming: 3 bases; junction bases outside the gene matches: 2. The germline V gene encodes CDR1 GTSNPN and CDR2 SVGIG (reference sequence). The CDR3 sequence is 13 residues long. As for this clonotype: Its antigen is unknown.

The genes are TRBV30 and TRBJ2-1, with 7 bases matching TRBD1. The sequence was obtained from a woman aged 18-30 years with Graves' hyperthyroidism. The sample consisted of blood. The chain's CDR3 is CAWRTGNYNEQFF. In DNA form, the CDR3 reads TGTGCCTGGAGGACAGGGAACTACAATGAGCAGTTCTTC.